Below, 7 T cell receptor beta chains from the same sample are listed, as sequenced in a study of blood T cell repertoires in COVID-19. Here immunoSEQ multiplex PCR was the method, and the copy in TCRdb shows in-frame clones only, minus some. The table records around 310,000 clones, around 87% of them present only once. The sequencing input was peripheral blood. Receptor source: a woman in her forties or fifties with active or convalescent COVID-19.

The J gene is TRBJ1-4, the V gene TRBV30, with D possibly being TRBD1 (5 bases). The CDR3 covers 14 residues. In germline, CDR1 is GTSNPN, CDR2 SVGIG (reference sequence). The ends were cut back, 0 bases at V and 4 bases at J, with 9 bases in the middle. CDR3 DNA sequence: TGTGCCTGGAGTGTCGACAGTCTTAATGAAAAACTGTTTTTT. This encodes CAWSVDSLNEKLFF.

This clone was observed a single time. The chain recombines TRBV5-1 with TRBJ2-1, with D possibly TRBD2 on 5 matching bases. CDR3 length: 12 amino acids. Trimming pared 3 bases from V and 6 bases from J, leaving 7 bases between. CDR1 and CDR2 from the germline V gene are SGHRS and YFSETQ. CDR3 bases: TGCGCCAGCAGCTCTACTAGCAATGAGCAGTTCTTC. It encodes CASSSTSNEQFF.

CDR3 in DNA: TGTGCCAGCAGCATACTGGGACTAGCGGGACAAGAGCAGTACTTC. Its protein product is CASSILGLAGQEQYF. The J gene is TRBJ2-7, the V gene TRBV9; TRBD2 matches at 13 bases. J gave up 7 bases and V 4 bases, and 8 bases lay outside the gene matches. The CDR3 extends over 15 amino acids. Germline CDR1 reads SGDLS; CDR2 reads YYNGEE.

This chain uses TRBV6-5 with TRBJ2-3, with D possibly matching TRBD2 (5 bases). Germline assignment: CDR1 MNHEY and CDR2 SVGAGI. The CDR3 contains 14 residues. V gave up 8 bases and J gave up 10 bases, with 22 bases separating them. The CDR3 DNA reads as TGTGCCAGCTCTTTCACAAAGAAATTGGAGGCGCAGTATTTT. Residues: CASSFTKKLEAQYF.

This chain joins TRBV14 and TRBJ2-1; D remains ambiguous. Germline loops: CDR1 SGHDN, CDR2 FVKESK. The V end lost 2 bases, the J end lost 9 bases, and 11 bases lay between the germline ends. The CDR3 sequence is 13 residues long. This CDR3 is CASSQFRESEQFF. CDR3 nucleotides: TGTGCCAGCAGCCAATTCCGAGAGTCTGAGCAGTTCTTC.

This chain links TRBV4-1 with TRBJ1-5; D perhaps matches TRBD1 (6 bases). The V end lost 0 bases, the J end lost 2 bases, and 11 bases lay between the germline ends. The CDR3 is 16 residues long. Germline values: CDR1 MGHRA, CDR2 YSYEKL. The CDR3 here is CASSQEGGGGNQPQHF. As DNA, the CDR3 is TGCGCCAGCAGCCAAGAAGGGGGTGGTGGCAATCAGCCCCAGCATTTT.

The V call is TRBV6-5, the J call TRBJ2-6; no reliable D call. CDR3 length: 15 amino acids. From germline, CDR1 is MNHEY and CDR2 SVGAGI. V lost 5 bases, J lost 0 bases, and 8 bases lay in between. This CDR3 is CASSTPGSGANVLTF. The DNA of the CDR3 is TGTGCCAGCAGTACTCCAGGCTCTGGGGCCAACGTCCTGACTTTC.